Listed here is a single T cell receptor (beta chain). Per germline, CDR1 SGHNT and CDR2 YYREEE (reference sequence). V shed 4 bases and J shed 1 base, with 15 bases lying between them. The CDR3 spans 15 residues. These data originate in a study of T cell responses to AZD1222 COVID-19 vaccine. Profiling relied on immunoSEQ multiplex PCR, and the TCRdb table lists in-frame clones only, not all of them. The data show some 200,000 clones, approximately 91% seen once. This TCR was recovered from an adult in good health. The input for sequencing was peripheral blood, taken on day 0 of AZD1222 vaccination. V gene TRBV5-4 combines with J gene TRBJ2-7; possibly TRBD1 or TRBD2 for D (5 bases each). The CDR3 region is CASSPDSGPSYEQYF. CDR3 in DNA: TGTGCCAGCAGCCCCGATTCGGGACCTTCCTACGAGCAGTACTTC.